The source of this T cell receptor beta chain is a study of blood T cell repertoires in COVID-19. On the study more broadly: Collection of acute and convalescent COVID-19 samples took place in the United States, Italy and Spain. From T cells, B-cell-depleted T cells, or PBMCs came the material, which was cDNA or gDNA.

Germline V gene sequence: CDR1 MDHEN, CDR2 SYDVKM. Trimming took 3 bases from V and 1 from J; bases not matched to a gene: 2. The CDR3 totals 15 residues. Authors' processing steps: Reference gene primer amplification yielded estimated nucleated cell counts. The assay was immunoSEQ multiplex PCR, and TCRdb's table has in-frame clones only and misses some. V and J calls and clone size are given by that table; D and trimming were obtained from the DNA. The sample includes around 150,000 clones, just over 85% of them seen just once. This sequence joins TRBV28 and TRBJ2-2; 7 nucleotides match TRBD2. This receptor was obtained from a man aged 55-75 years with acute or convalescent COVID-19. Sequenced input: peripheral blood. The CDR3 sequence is CASSLAGVNTGELFF. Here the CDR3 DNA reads TGTGCCAGCAGTTTGGCGGGGGTGAACACCGGGGAGCTGTTTTTT. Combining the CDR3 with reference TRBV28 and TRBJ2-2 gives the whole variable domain DVKVTQSSRYLVKRTGEKVFLECVQDMDHENMFWYRQDPGLGLRLIYFSYDVKMKEKGDIPEGYSVSREKKERFSLILESASTNQTSMYLCASSLAGVNTGELFFGEGSRLTVL.